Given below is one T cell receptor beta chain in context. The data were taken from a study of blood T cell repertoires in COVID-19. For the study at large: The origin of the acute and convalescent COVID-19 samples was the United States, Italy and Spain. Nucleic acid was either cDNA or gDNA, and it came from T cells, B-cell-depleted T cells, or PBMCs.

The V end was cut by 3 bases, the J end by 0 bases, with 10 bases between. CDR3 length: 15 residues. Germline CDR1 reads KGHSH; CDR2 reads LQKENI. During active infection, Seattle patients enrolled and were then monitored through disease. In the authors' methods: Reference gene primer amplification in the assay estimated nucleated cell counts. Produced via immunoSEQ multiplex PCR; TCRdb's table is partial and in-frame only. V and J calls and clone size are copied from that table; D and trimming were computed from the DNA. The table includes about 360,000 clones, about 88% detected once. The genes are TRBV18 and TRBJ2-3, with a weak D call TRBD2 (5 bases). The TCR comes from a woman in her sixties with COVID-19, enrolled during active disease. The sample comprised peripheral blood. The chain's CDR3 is CASSPGLSSTDTQYF. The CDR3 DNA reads TGTGCCAGCTCACCCGGACTGTCTAGCACAGATACGCAGTATTTT.